This is a list of T cell receptor beta chains from one sample in a study of blood T cell repertoires in COVID-19. The data were produced by immunoSEQ multiplex PCR, yet TCRdb's version contains in-frame clones alone and is incomplete. The sample has 100,000 to 110,000 clones, 70% to 90% seen once. The sequencing input was peripheral blood. The origin of the receptors is a human donor in a cohort sampled during active COVID-19. The CDR3 runs from the conserved cysteine through the conserved F or W. A D gene is named only where the DNA matches it firmly. Some rows have no size entry. The others give once, few or many, or a class for an expanded clone.

V gene	clone size	D gene	J gene	CDR3 protein	CDR3 DNA
TRBV29-1	.	TRBD1	TRBJ1-2	CSVEDTQGGRYGYTF	TGCAGCGTTGAAGATACCCAGGGGGGACGGTATGGCTACACCTTC
TRBV5-6	.	TRBD2	TRBJ2-7	CASSFWASGYEQYF	TGTGCCAGCAGCTTTTGGGCTAGCGGATACGAACAGTACTTC
TRBV28	.	.	TRBJ1-5	CASSPLAAVNQPQHF	TGTGCCAGCAGCCCACTAGCTGCGGTCAATCAGCCCCAGCATTTT
TRBV19	.	.	TRBJ1-2	CASSTPGNFIYGYTF	TGTGCCAGTAGTACCCCGGGGAATTTCATCTATGGCTACACCTTC
TRBV6-1	.	TRBD2	TRBJ2-7	CASSEILGLAGGSYEQYF	TGTGCCAGCAGTGAGATCCTGGGACTAGCGGGGGGTTCCTACGAGCAGTACTTC
TRBV12-5	.	TRBD1	TRBJ1-1	CASGLVFDGRTGMNTEAFF	TGTGCTAGTGGTTTGGTATTTGATGGACGGACAGGGATGAACACTGAAGCTTTCTTT
TRBV7-3	once	.	TRBJ1-2	CASSPEGGYNGYTF	TGTGCCAGCAGCCCGGAGGGGGGGTATAACGGCTACACCTTC
TRBV19	.	.	TRBJ1-4	CASSGHPLAATNEKLFF	TGTGCCAGTAGTGGGCATCCCCTCGCTGCAACTAATGAAAAACTGTTTTTT
TRBV7-6	.	TRBD1	TRBJ1-4	CASKGQGATAGLFF	TGTGCCAGCAAGGGACAGGGGGCTACAGCCGGGCTGTTTTTT
TRBV4-3	.	.	TRBJ2-5	CASSQDRAGETQYF	TGCGCCAGCAGCCAAGATCGGGCGGGGGAGACCCAGTACTTC